The following is a TCR beta chain sequence with its context. The sample comes from a study of blood T cell repertoires in COVID-19. Per the original methods: Amplification from reference gene primers served as the basis for estimated nucleated cell counts. Sequencing used immunoSEQ multiplex PCR; TCRdb keeps in-frame clones, though not all of them. V and J calls plus clone size are reproduced from that table; the DNA served to infer D and trimming. In the table there are tens of thousands of clones, around 82% of which are singletons. The CDR3 sequence is 14 residues long. CDR1 and CDR2 (germline): ENHRY, SYGVKD. V was shortened by 6 bases and J by 5 bases, with 13 bases between the two germline ends.

Source material: peripheral blood. The clonotype was recovered from a woman older than 75 with COVID-19, enrolled during active disease. V is TRBV10-3 and J is TRBJ2-2; maybe TRBD2 (5 bases). The DNA of the CDR3 is TGTGCCATCAGGGGAGCTCGGGGAACCGGGGAGCTGTTTTTT. Translation: CAIRGARGTGELFF.